The subject of this entry is one TCR beta chain. Its antigen is not identified. PCR was performed using 60 Vbeta and 13 Jbeta primers. Clones were sequenced by immunoSEQ multiplex PCR, and TCRdb holds only the in-frame ones, with some missing. This sample has around 150,000 clones, with about 64% found just once. This sample is drawn from a study of cytomegalovirus exposure and HLA in healthy donors. General study results and limits: Most TCR sequences were uncommon, yet certain public TCRs appeared in many donors.

The CDR3 has 15 residues. Per the germline V gene, CDR1 is GTSNPN and CDR2 is SVGIG (reference sequence). V shed 5 bases, J shed 4 bases, and the junction held 12 bases outside the gene matches. Sequencing was done on a sample of PBMCs. This TCR was recovered from a woman in her sixties or seventies in good health and CMV-seropositive. The rearrangement uses TRBV30 and TRBJ2-7; 9 bases are shared with TRBD2. The CDR3 nucleotides are TGTGCCTGGGGGGCTAGCGGGACACAAGGATACGAGCAGTACTTC. As protein: CAWGASGTQGYEQYF.